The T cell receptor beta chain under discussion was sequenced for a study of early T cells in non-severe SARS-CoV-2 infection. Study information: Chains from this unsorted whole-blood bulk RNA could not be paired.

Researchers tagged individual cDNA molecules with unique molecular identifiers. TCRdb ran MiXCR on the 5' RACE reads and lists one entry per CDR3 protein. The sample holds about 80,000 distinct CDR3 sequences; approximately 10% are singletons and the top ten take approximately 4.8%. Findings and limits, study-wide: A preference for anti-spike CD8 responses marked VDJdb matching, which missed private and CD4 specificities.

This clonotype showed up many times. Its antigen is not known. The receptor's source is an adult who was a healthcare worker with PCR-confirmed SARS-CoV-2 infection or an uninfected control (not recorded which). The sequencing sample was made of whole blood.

This CDR3 is CASSQGFSNSPLHF. The CDR3, as DNA: TGTGCCAGCAGCCAGGGTTTCTCGAATTCACCCCTCCACTTT. The chain employs TRBV7-8 and TRBJ1-6; TRBD1 is a possible D gene (5 bases). V was clipped by 5 bases and J by 7 bases, with 12 bases between them. Per germline, CDR1 SGHVS and CDR2 FQNEAQ. CDR3 length: 14 amino acids.